This T cell receptor (beta chain) was identified during a study of beta chain features in type 1 diabetes (dated by TCRdb to the late 2010s). Study-wide context: No differences in mean age, gender distribution, total cell number or subset yield were found between patients and healthy donors. In the study, TCRB repertoires of sorted circulating CD4+ T cell subsets from recently diagnosed type 1 diabetes patients were compared with those of matched healthy donors. Naive and central memory subsets were obtained from all 30 or so donors, but regulatory and stem cell-like memory subsets were isolated from only 8 patients and roughly eight healthy donors. A total of roughly 110 million sorted cells were examined across all samples, and the number of cells per subset was strongly correlated with RNA yield.

Findings and caveats that apply to the study as a whole: In all four CD4+ subsets, TCRB CDR3 length was moderately but significantly shorter in type 1 diabetes patients. PCR might favor shorter templates, but patient and control samples were amplified and corrected together, so any skew would affect both groups equally. Because small numbers of individuals were included in the HLA sub-analyses, any influence of HLA type on TCRB rearrangement was left unresolved. Fewer insertions and more nucleotide deletions at VDJ recombination sites were observed in patients with type 1 diabetes, implying thymic rearrangement abnormalities. Naive, central memory and regulatory TCRB repertoires appeared to be more similar among patients than among healthy donors. Sequencing cDNA rather than genomic DNA could over-represent highly expressing activated cells, although activation and CD3 levels did not differ between groups.

There are a few counts of this clone. Its antigen remains unidentified. Base quality data are lacking; no much larger clone is found one base away. V loses 0 bases of germline sequence and J loses 4 bases, and the interval between the two ends is 14 bases. Sequences SGHTA (CDR1) and FQGNSA (CDR2) are obtained from the germline V gene. The CDR3 numbers 16 residues from cysteine through phenylalanine. The sequence is cut down to CDR3 DNA, 48 bases in frame from base 1. The entire amount of isolated RNA was reverse transcribed using the High Capacity cDNA Reverse Transcription Kit, so the sequenced TCRB transcripts were expressed ones. Deep immunoSEQ sequencing was performed on naive, central memory and regulatory T cell samples, with an average of about 3.6 million total reads per sample. Sorted cells were lysed in RLT buffer and RNA was extracted with DNase-treated RNeasy Micro or Mini kits, depending on cell number. To prevent cross-contamination, each cell subset was processed individually, whereas patient and healthy donor samples were processed jointly. The immunoSEQ multiplex PCR was used to amplify TCRB sequences from cDNA, generating 87-bp fragments that spanned the CDR3 region. Sequencing of the amplicons was done on the Illumina HiSeq platform. Per the authors' processing: PCR bias was computationally corrected using synthetic template baselines, reads within Hamming distance 2 were collapsed, and singletons that could not be merged were discarded. By aligning reads against IMGT, V, D and J genes, CDR3 length, and insertions or deletions at six rearrangement sites were assigned. Within each subset, clonotype counts were normalized to sorted cell number, after which true diversity and Gini coefficients were computed with the tcR R package. Repertoire sharing was quantified using the overlap coefficient calculated on TCRB nucleotide sequences. As a proxy for the pre-selection repertoire, out-of-frame TCRB sequences from naive cells were analyzed. In its TCRdb copy, this immuneACCESS table keeps in-frame sequences only and misses some clones. Where compared with another copy, unresolved V genes explain less than half of these, and the others have no known cause. Clone size and the V and J calls come from that table; the DNA yielded D and trimming. Within this sample are more than 300,000 clones, with around an eighth of them counted one time only. About 0.01% of the sample lies in the top ten.

A single peripheral blood draw of 90 to 150 mL on average was collected from each donor into heparinised tubes. A BD FACSAria II and a panel including CD45RO, CCR7, CD25, CD127, CD95 and CD27 were used to sort naive, central memory, regulatory and stem cell-like memory CD4+ T cells. Purity was above 95% for every sorted population. Right away, PBMCs were isolated by Lymphoprep density gradient centrifugation and were stained directly, with no culture step. To minimize batch effects, samples were stained and sorted in pairs, one healthy donor with one patient per experiment. The sequence derives from a woman aged 18-29 years with type 1 diabetes. The chain is encoded by TRBV7-2 joined to TRBJ2-3; the D segment could be TRBD2, given 6 matching bases. The sample consisted of naive CD4+ T cells from blood. The cell subset or site label of this sample denotes: true naive CD4+ T cells. Here is the DNA: TGTGCCAGCAGCTTAGCTTCTAGCGTCATCGCAGATACGCAGTATTTT. Translated, this is CASSLASSVIADTQYF.